What follows are 4 T cell receptor beta chains derived from one specimen sequenced in a study of low-dose radiotherapy and immunotherapy resistance in tumors. First-strand cDNA relied on TRAV- and TRBV-specific primers spanning alpha and beta chains. The TCRs were subjected to amplification over approximately 20 PCR cycles employing a constant-region primer in conjunction with a V-primer adapter. TCRdb reanalysed the reads using MiXCR and keeps one entry per CDR3 protein. The table includes around 60,000 distinct CDR3 sequences, about a quarter detected once. This sample's time point: after trial treatment. The treatment: LDRT plus nivolumab, ipilimumab, low-dose cyclophosphamide and aspirin (RACIN trial). Sequenced here: PBMCs, sampled after low-dose radiotherapy plus immunotherapy. Source of these receptors: a male donor with prostate cancer.

This sequence joins TRBV30 and TRBJ2-5; D is perhaps TRBD2 (6 bases). V shed 2 bases and J shed 3 bases, with 10 bases lying between them. The CDR3 spans 13 residues. The germline V gene has CDR1 GTSNPN and CDR2 SVGIG (reference sequence). The CDR3 is CAWSPSAKETQYF. CDR3 DNA sequence: TGTGCCTGGAGTCCTAGCGCCAAAGAGACCCAGTACTTC.

This clonotype was picked up one time. It is unclear where the CDR3 begins or ends on the DNA, so no DNA is shown, and the CDR3 is as TCRdb lists it. The V call is TRBV7-2, the J call TRBJ2-2; the listed D gene, TRBD1, was not tested against the DNA. The V gene's germline CDR1 is SGHTA and CDR2 FQGNSA. With termini counted, the CDR3 has 18 amino acids. The CDR3 spells CASSRDRVNTGELFFFFF.

The table lists this clonotype with many counts. The rearrangement links TRBV29-1 to TRBJ1-2; 8 bases map to TRBD1. From germline, CDR1 is SQVTM and CDR2 ANQGSEA. The CDR3 totals 16 residues. The V segment lost 0 bases and the J segment 4 bases; nucleotides outside the gene matches: 10. CDR3 in DNA: TGCAGCGTTGAAGATACTCTTAGGACAGGGAGCTATGGCTACACCTTC. It encodes CSVEDTLRTGSYGYTF.

The chain employs TRBV10-3 and TRBJ2-5; D is unresolved. The germline gives CDR1 ENHRY, CDR2 SYGVKD. This CDR3 region has 12 residues. V lost 10 bases and J 2 bases, leaving 11 bases between the germline ends. CDR3 coding DNA: TGTGCCAGCTCCCGAGAACAAGAGACCCAGTACTTC. The encoded protein is CASSREQETQYF.